The sequence of this TCR beta chain was determined in a study of CD8+ T cells in alopecia areata. About the research overall: Tofacitinib exposure lasted 6 to 18 months, followed by 6 months off drug.

Extracted from the samples, RNA was reverse transcribed into cDNA to serve as the sequencing template. Generated by immunoSEQ multiplex PCR, the TCRdb table keeps only in-frame clones and is missing some. In the table there are 190,000 or so clones, 45% to 75% of which are singletons. Treatment: oral pan-JAK inhibitor, 5-10 mg twice daily. The study team obtained lesional scalp punch biopsies and peripheral blood from alopecia areata patients. Researchers picked out CD4+ and CD8+ T cells from PBMCs by sorting. The clonotype originates from a human donor with alopecia areata. The sample in question was CD4+ T cells sorted from blood, obtained at week 4, from a patient treated with tofacitinib.

The CDR3 sequence: CAWSPGGWSNQPQHF. In nucleotides, the CDR3 is TGTGCCTGGAGTCCAGGGGGCTGGAGCAATCAGCCCCAGCATTTT. This chain links TRBV30 with TRBJ1-5; 8 bases fit TRBD1. The CDR3 is made up of 15 amino acids. From germline, CDR1 is GTSNPN and CDR2 SVGIG (reference sequence). With 2 bases clipped from V and 1 base from J, the junction kept 4 bases outside the gene matches.